These 7 T cell receptor beta chains came from one sample sequenced in a study of OX40 agonist ivuxolimab in advanced cancers. Only in-frame clones appear in the TCRdb table, and some are missing; sequencing was by immunoSEQ multiplex PCR. The repertoire holds around 95,000 clones, with around 94% as singletons. The sample consisted of CD4+ or CD8+ T cells sorted from blood, taken in a trial of the OX40 agonist ivuxolimab. These receptors were taken from an adult with an advanced solid tumor such as melanoma, head and neck, liver or kidney cancer.

The genes are TRBV28 and TRBJ1-2, with TRBD1 matching 11 bases. CDR1 and CDR2 (germline): MDHEN, SYDVKM. Trimming took 7 bases from V and 5 from J; bases not matched to a gene: 12. This CDR3 contains 16 residues. As DNA, the CDR3 is TGTGCCAGCAAACCCACCGGACAGGGGGCAGGTTATGGCTACACCTTC. This translates into CASKPTGQGAGYGYTF.

The chain recombines TRBV5-1 with TRBJ2-3, with D perhaps assigned TRBD1 or TRBD2 (5 bases each). This CDR3 spans 16 amino acids. V was cut by 3 bases and J by 0 bases, with 14 bases left in between. CDR1 and CDR2 from the germline V gene are SGHRS and YFSETQ. As DNA, the CDR3 is TGCGCCAGCAGCTGGAAGCCTGGGGACAGCACAGATACGCAGTATTTT. Amino acid sequence: CASSWKPGDSTDTQYF.

The chain recombines TRBV2 with TRBJ1-2, with D hard to call. CDR1 is SNHLY and CDR2 is FYNNEI in the germline V gene. V was shortened by 4 bases and J by 6 bases, with 12 bases between the two germline ends. The CDR3 contains 13 residues. This chain's CDR3 is CASSGSRFNGYTF. The CDR3 coding sequence is TGTGCCAGCAGTGGGAGCAGGTTTAATGGCTACACCTTC.

V usage is TRBV7-9 and J usage is TRBJ2-3, with D possibly matching TRBD1 (5 bases). The CDR3 is 15 residues long. Looked up from germline, CDR1 is SEHNR and CDR2 is FQNEAQ (reference sequence). Trimming stripped 5 bases from V and 3 bases from J, with 15 bases between. In DNA form, the CDR3 reads TGTGCCAGCAGCCCTATTAAACACAGGACAGATACGCAGTATTTT. Translating gives CASSPIKHRTDTQYF.

The chain couples TRBV7-6 to TRBJ1-3; 11 bases agree with TRBD1. The CDR3 sequence is 15 residues long. Germline V gene data show CDR1 as SGHVS and CDR2 as FNYEAQ. Trimming took 0 bases from V and 8 from J; bases not matched to a gene: 3. The DNA of the CDR3 is TGTGCCAGCAGCTTAGCCGGACAGGGGGCTTACACCATATATTTT. This encodes CASSLAGQGAYTIYF.

The CDR3 loop is CASSHLRGPTNYGYTF. DNA of the CDR3: TGTGCCAGCAGCCATCTCCGGGGACCTACTAACTATGGCTACACCTTC. The chain employs TRBV11-2 and TRBJ1-2, with D possibly TRBD1 on 5 matching bases. The CDR3 has 16 amino acids. CDR1 is SGHAT, CDR2 FQNNGV, per germline. The V end was cut by 5 bases, the J end by 0 bases, with 16 bases between.

The chain is built from TRBV4-1 and TRBJ1-4; no firm D call. V was clipped by 1 base and J by 13 bases, with 19 bases between them. The length of the CDR3 is 15 residues. Germline CDR1 is MGHRA and CDR2 is YSYEKL. DNA for the CDR3: TGCGCCAGCAGCCAAGGGCCTGAACGGCCGGCTGGACTGTTTTTT. Translating gives CASSQGPERPAGLFF.